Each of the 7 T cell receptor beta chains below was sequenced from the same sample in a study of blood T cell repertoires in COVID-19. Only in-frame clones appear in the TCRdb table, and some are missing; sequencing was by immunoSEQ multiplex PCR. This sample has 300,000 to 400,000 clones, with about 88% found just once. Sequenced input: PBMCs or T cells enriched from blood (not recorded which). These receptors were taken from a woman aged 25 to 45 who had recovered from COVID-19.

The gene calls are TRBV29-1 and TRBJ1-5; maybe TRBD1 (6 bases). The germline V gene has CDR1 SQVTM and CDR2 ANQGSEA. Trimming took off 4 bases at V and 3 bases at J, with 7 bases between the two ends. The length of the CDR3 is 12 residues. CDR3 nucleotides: TGCAGCGTTGGACAGGACAATCAGCCCCAGCATTTT. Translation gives CSVGQDNQPQHF.

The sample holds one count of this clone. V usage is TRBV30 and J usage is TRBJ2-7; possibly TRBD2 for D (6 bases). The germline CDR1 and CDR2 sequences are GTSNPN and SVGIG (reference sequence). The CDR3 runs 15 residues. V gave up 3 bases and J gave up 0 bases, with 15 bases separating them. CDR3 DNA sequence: TGTGCCTGGAGCCCTGGGGGACTGTACTCCTACGAGCAGTACTTC. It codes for CAWSPGGLYSYEQYF. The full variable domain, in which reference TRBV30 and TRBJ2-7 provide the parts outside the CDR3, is SQTIHQWPATLVQPVGSPLSLECTVEGTSNPNLYWYRQAAGRGLQLLFYSVGIGQISSEVPQNLSASRPQDRQFILSSKKLLLSDSGFYLCAWSPGGLYSYEQYFGPGTRLTVT.

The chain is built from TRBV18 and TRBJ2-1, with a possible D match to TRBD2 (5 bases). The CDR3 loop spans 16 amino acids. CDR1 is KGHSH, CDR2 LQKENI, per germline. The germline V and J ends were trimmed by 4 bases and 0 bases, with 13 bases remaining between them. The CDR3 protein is CASSLGRESSYNEQFF. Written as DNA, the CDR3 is TGTGCCAGCTCACTGGGTAGGGAGAGCTCCTACAATGAGCAGTTCTTC.

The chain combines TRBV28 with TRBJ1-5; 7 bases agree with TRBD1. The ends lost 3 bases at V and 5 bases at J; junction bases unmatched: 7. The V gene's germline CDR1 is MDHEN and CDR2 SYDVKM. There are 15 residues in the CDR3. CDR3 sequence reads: CASSFFGTGDQPQHF. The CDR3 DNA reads TGTGCCAGCAGTTTTTTCGGAACAGGGGATCAGCCCCAGCATTTT. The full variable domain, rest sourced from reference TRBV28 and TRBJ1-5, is DVKVTQSSRYLVKRTGEKVFLECVQDMDHENMFWYRQDPGLGLRLIYFSYDVKMKEKGDIPEGYSVSREKKERFSLILESASTNQTSMYLCASSFFGTGDQPQHFGDGTRLSIL.

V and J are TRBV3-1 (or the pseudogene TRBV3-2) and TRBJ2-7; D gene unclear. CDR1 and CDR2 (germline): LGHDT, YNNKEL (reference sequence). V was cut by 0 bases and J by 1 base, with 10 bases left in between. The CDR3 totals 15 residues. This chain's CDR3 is CASSQDPMRSYEQYF. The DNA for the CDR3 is TGTGCCAGCAGCCAAGATCCGATGCGATCCTACGAGCAGTACTTC.

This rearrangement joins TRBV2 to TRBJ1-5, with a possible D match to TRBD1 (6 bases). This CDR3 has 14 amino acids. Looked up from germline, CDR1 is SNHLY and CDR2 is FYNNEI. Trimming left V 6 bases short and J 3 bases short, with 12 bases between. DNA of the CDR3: TGTGCCAGCAGAAGCGGACAGTTCAATCAGCCCCAGCATTTT. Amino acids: CASRSGQFNQPQHF.

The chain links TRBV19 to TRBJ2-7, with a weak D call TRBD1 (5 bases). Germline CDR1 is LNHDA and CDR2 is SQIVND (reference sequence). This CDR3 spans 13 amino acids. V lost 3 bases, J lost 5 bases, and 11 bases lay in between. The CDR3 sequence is CASSIQGGDEQYF. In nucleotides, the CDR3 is TGTGCCAGTAGTATTCAGGGTGGCGACGAGCAGTACTTC.